The T cell receptor (beta chain) described here comes from a study of T-cell memory formation after mild COVID-19. Study overall: Clusters were largely donor specific.

With constant-segment primers, 5'RACE yielded cDNA libraries of TCR alpha and TCR beta that carried sample barcodes and UMIs. TCRdb itself ran the 5' RACE reads through MiXCR, one entry per CDR3 protein. The sample holds 350,000 or so distinct CDR3 sequences, around 20% seen once. Trimming took 7 bases from V and 5 from J; bases not matched to a gene: 14. Germline values: CDR1 MNHEY, CDR2 SVGAGI. The CDR3 sequence is 16 residues long. This clonotype was detected only a few times. Its target is unknown. Study observations and caveats: Clones contracting over day 15 to 85 were CD4/CD8 balanced, with later expanders leaning CD4+.

The receptor's source is a man between 18 and 35 years old who had mild COVID-19 (a few samples of this study predate the infection). Cell type and time point are not known. Sequenced material: PBMCs or a T cell subset sorted from them (not recorded which). V gene TRBV6-5 combines with J gene TRBJ2-3; 8 nucleotides align to TRBD2. CDR3 coding DNA: TGTGCCAGCAAGAGGGCTGGGGCTAGCGGGCGAGATACGCAGTATTTT. Its protein product is CASKRAGASGRDTQYF.